This TCR beta chain was observed in a study of graft-versus-host responses after intestinal transplantation. Study in general: Every transplant recipient was induced with anti-thymocyte globulin, then maintained on tacrolimus and steroids for approximately three years. Study conclusions and caveats: The recipient marrow held GvH clones, and some of them showed up first in ileum or blood.

In regard to this clone: The antigen is unknown.

This CDR3 is 14 amino acids long. Germline V gene sequence: CDR1 SGHDN, CDR2 FVKESK. After removal of 4 bases from V and 4 bases from J, the junction contained 2 bases not matched to a gene. Generated by immunoSEQ multiplex PCR, the TCRdb table keeps only in-frame clones and is missing some. This table has 85,000 to 100,000 clones, 75% to 95% appearing once. The rearrangement uses TRBV14 and TRBJ2-1; 9 bases are a match to TRBD2. This clonotype was obtained from a human donor who was the organ donor for an intestinal transplant. The sample in question was unstimulated CD4+ T cells sorted from spleen or lymph node cells, obtained before transplant. The CDR3 DNA reads as TGTGCCAGCAGCCCCCTAGCGGGATACAATGAGCAGTTCTTC. This sequence encodes CASSPLAGYNEQFF. Combining the CDR3 with reference TRBV14 and TRBJ2-1 gives the whole variable domain EAGVTQFPSHSVIEKGQTVTLRCDPISGHDNLYWYRRVMGKEIKFLLHFVKESKQDESGMPNNRFLAERTGGTYSTLKVQPAELEDSGVYFCASSPLAGYNEQFFGPGTRLTVL.